The 5 T cell receptor beta chains listed next were all sequenced from one sample in a study of blood T cell repertoires in COVID-19 (TCRdb year 2020). Preparation of the library involved the immunoSEQ multiplex PCR assay. Imported from immuneACCESS, the table was reduced by TCRdb to in-frame sequences with V and J called. These copies leave out some clones; in studies compared against another copy, an unresolved V gene accounts for under half, and the cause of the remainder is not known. The sample table holds about 250,000 clones, of which about four fifths were seen once. 4% of the sample belongs to the ten largest clones. Sequencing was carried out using peripheral blood. The receptors here all came from a man in his fifties or sixties with acute or convalescent COVID-19.

The genes are TRBV5-5 and TRBJ1-5; the match to TRBD1 covers 8 bases. Germline loops: CDR1 SGHKS, CDR2 YYEKEE (reference sequence). The CDR3 sequence is 16 residues long. Trimming took 3 bases from V and 3 from J; bases not matched to a gene: 8. The CDR3 DNA sequence: TGTGCCAGCAGCTCGAGGACAGGGACGGCCAATCAGCCCCAGCATTTT. This codes for CASSSRTGTANQPQHF.

As regards this clone: Germline is not matched at one junction end, which may reflect a read error. The DNA of the CDR3 is TGCAGTGCTAGTACTAACCTCTGGGACACGGTATTTTTT. Its translation: CSASTNLWDTVFF. V and J are TRBV20-1 and TRBJ1-6; the D gene is possibly TRBD1 (6 bases). This CDR3 is built from 13 residues. CDR1 is DFQATT, CDR2 SNEGSKA, per germline (reference sequence).

V and J are TRBV5-1 and TRBJ2-5, with TRBD2 matching over 11 bases. This CDR3 region has 15 residues. Germline loops: CDR1 SGHRS, CDR2 YFSETQ. The V and J ends lost 4 bases and 3 bases, in that order; junction bases with no gene match: 5. The DNA for the CDR3 is TGCGCCAGCAGCAGACTAGCGGGGACCGAAGAGACCCAGTACTTC. It is translated as CASSRLAGTEETQYF.

This chain links TRBV6-1 with TRBJ2-7; the match to TRBD1 covers 8 bases. The germline CDR1 and CDR2 sequences are MNHNS and SASEGT. V dropped 7 bases and J dropped 2; count of bases not matched to a gene: 7. CDR3 size: 14 residues. The CDR3 DNA follows: TGTGCCAGCAAGGTCCGGGACAGGCCCTACGAGCAGTACTTC. This encodes CASKVRDRPYEQYF.

The genes are TRBV12-5 and TRBJ1-1, with TRBD1 identical over 7 bases. Germline CDR1 LGHNT, CDR2 FRNRAP. The CDR3 length is 17 residues. Unmatched junction bases numbered 8, after V lost 0 bases and J lost 1 base. CDR3 sequence (DNA): TGTGCTAGTGGTTTGGTCTACACGGGACAGCAGAACACTGAAGCTTTCTTT. Translated, it gives CASGLVYTGQQNTEAFF. Full variable domain (outside the CDR3, taken from reference TRBV12-5 and TRBJ1-1): DARVTQTPRHKVTEMGQEVTMRCQPILGHNTVFWYRQTMMQGLELLAYFRNRAPLDDSGMPKDRFSAEMPDATLATLKIQPSEPRDSAVYFCASGLVYTGQQNTEAFFGQGTRLTVV.